This TCR beta chain is from a study of shared clonotypes between healthy human individuals. The authors ran the assay at deep level. Every immunoSEQ plate was one replicate of a subset's evenly spread DNA. Sequencing was performed with immunoSEQ multiplex PCR; in TCRdb, only in-frame clones are kept and a portion is missing. The sample comprises about 380,000 clones, 95% to 97% of which are singletons, and about 0.34% rests with the top ten. Healthy and HIV-negative, the adult donors had no recent acute infections or vaccinations. Points on this clone: Its matching antigen is unknown.

Study-level findings and limits: Naive subsets generally had larger estimated richness than memory subsets.

Sequencing was performed on memory CD8+ T cells sorted from blood. Subset: CD45RO+ cells pooled with CCR7-negative TemRA cells. The source of this sequence is a man aged 25-40 years in good health.

CDR3: CASSFRGQPQHF. For the CDR3, the DNA is TGTGCCAGCAGCTTTCGAGGACAGCCCCAGCATTTT. V usage is TRBV5-8 and J usage is TRBJ1-5, with D hard to call. V lost 2 bases to trimming and J lost 7 bases, with 7 bases between them. This CDR3 spans 12 amino acids. The germline V gene has CDR1 SGHTS and CDR2 YDEGEE.